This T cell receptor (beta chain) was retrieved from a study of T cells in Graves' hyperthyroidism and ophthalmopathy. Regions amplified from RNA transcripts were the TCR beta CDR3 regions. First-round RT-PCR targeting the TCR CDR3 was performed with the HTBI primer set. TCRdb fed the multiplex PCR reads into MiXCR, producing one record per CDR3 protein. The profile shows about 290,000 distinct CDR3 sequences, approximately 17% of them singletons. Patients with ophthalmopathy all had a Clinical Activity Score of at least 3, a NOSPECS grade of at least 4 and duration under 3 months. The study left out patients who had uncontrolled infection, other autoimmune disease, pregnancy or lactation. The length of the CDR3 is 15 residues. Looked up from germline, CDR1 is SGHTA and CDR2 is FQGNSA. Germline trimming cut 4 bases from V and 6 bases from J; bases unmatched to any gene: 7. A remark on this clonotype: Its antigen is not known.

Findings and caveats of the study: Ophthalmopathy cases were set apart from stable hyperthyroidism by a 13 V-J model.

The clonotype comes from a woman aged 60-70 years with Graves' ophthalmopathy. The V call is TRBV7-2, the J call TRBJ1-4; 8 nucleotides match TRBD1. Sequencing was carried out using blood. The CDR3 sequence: CASSSTGTGYEKLFF. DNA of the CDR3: TGTGCCAGCAGCTCTACCGGGACAGGATATGAAAAACTGTTTTTT.